The rows below give T cell receptor beta chains drawn from one sample of a study of vaccination and CD4 T cells after COVID-19. TCRdb redid the calling of the PCR reads with MiXCR, one entry per CDR3 protein. This table holds tens of thousands of distinct CDR3 sequences, over 40% found once. These receptors have no known antigen. Material for sequencing was CD4+ T cells from blood, cultured in vitro. The receptors originated from a human donor who had recovered from COVID-19. Each CDR3 is given with its conserved first and last residue. A D gene is named only where the DNA matches it firmly. Clone size appears in some rows only: once, few, many, or a class for an expanded clone.

j_gene: TRBJ1-2
v_gene: TRBV4-1
d_gene: -
abundance: few
CDR3aa: CASSRDVSGLYGYTF
CDR3nt: TGCGCCAGCAGCCGTGACGTGTCCGGTCTCTATGGCTACACCTTC

j_gene: TRBJ1-2
v_gene: TRBV6-2/TRBV6-3
d_gene: -
abundance: -
CDR3aa: CASTENRAANYGYTF
CDR3nt: TGTGCCAGCACCGAGAATCGTGCAGCTAACTATGGCTACACCTTC

j_gene: TRBJ1-1
v_gene: TRBV2
d_gene: -
abundance: -
CDR3aa: CASSEIFGNTEAFF
CDR3nt: TGTGCCAGCAGTGAAATATTCGGGAACACTGAAGCTTTCTTT

j_gene: TRBJ2-7
v_gene: TRBV23-1
d_gene: -
abundance: -
CDR3aa: CASSHLPGAHEQYF
CDR3nt: TGCGCCAGCAGTCACTTGCCGGGGGCCCACGAGCAGTACTTC

j_gene: TRBJ1-2
v_gene: TRBV7-9
d_gene: TRBD1
abundance: few
CDR3aa: CASSLGAGGDNYGYTF
CDR3nt: TGTGCCAGCAGCTTAGGAGCAGGGGGCGATAACTATGGCTACACCTTC

j_gene: TRBJ1-2
v_gene: TRBV23-1
d_gene: -
abundance: -
CDR3aa: CASTPPAGYTF
CDR3nt: TGCGCCAGCACCCCCCCGGCCGGCTACACCTTC

j_gene: TRBJ1-1
v_gene: TRBV30
d_gene: -
abundance: -
CDR3aa: CAWGALENTEAFF
CDR3nt: TGTGCCTGGGGGGCATTAGAGAACACTGAAGCTTTCTTT

j_gene: TRBJ2-3
v_gene: TRBV7-2
d_gene: TRBD2
abundance: -
CDR3aa: CASSQRPGSGGSTDTQYF
CDR3nt: TGTGCCAGCAGCCAACGCCCAGGTAGCGGGGGGAGCACAGATACGCAGTATTTT

j_gene: TRBJ1-4
v_gene: TRBV19
d_gene: -
abundance: -
CDR3aa: CASSTTTNEKLFF
CDR3nt: TGTGCCAGTAGTACGACAACTAATGAAAAACTGTTTTTT

j_gene: TRBJ2-7
v_gene: TRBV6-1
d_gene: TRBD1
abundance: -
CDR3aa: CASSEIWTGSHEQYF
CDR3nt: TGTGCCAGCAGTGAAATTTGGACAGGGTCCCACGAGCAGTACTTC

j_gene: TRBJ1-2
v_gene: TRBV6-5
d_gene: -
abundance: -
CDR3aa: CASSYSAFGGSYTF
CDR3nt: TGTGCCAGCAGTTACTCGGCGTTCGGGGGTAGCTACACCTTC

j_gene: TRBJ2-3
v_gene: TRBV7-9
d_gene: TRBD1
abundance: few
CDR3aa: CASSLTGAPSGTDTQYF
CDR3nt: TGTGCCAGCAGCCTTACAGGGGCCCCTAGTGGCACAGATACGCAGTATTTT

j_gene: TRBJ1-1
v_gene: TRBV5-8
d_gene: -
abundance: -
CDR3aa: CASSLVQGLGTEAFF
CDR3nt: TGTGCCAGCAGCTTGGTTCAGGGGCTGGGTACTGAAGCTTTCTTT

j_gene: TRBJ1-5
v_gene: TRBV20-1
d_gene: -
abundance: few
CDR3aa: CSVAENSNQPQHF
CDR3nt: TGCAGTGTCGCGGAAAATAGCAATCAGCCCCAGCATTTT

j_gene: TRBJ2-5
v_gene: TRBV5-6
d_gene: -
abundance: -
CDR3aa: CASSFWDIQETQYF
CDR3nt: TGTGCCAGCAGCTTCTGGGACATACAAGAGACCCAGTACTTC